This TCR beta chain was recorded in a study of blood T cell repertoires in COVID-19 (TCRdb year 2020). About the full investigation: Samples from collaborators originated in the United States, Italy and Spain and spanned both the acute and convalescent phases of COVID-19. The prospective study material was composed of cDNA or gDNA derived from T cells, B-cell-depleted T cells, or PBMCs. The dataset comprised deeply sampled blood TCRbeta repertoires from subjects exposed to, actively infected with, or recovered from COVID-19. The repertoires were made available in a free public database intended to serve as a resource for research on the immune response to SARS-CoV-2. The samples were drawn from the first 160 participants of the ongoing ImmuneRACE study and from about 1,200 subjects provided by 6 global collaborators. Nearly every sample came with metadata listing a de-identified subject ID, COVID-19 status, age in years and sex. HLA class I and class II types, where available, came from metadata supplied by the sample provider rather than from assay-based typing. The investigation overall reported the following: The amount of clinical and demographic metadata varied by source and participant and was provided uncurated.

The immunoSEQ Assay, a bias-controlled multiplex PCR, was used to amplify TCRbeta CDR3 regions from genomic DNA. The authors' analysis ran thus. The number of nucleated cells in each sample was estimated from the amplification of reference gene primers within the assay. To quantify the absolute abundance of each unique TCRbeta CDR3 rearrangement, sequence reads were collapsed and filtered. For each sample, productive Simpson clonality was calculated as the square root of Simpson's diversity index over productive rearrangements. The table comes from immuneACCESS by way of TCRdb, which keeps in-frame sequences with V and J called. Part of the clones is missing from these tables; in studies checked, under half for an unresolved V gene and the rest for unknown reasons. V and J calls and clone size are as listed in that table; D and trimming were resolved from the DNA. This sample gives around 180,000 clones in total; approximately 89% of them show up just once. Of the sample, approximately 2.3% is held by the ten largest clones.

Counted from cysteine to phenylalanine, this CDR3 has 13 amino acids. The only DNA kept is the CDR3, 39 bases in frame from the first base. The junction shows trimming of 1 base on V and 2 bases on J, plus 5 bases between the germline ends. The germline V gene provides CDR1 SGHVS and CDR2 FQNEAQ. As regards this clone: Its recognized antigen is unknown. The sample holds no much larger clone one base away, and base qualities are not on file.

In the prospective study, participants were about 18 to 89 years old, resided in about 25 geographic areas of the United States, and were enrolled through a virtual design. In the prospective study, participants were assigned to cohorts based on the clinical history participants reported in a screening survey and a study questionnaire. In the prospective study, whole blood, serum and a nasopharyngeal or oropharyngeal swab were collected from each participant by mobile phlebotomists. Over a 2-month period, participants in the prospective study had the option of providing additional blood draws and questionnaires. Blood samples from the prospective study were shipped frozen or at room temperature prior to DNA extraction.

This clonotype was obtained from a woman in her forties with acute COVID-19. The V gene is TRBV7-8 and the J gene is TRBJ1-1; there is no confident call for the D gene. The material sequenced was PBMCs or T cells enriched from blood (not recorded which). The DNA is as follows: TGTGCCAGCAGCTTAGACACCAACACTGAAGCTTTCTTT. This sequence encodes CASSLDTNTEAFF.